This T cell receptor beta chain emerged from a study of blood T cell repertoires in COVID-19. Overall study: COVID-19 samples, acute and convalescent, were from the United States, Italy and Spain. In each case, the material was cDNA or gDNA derived from T cells, B-cell-depleted T cells, or PBMCs.

Data came from immunoSEQ multiplex PCR; TCRdb stores just in-frame clones and leaves some out. The data hold around 72,000 clones, with approximately 87% observed a single time. The sequenced sample consisted of peripheral blood. This receptor was identified in an elderly woman with acute or convalescent COVID-19.

The CDR3 loop is CASSLDIYTEAFF. In DNA, the CDR3 is TGTGCCAGCAGCTTAGACATTTACACTGAAGCTTTCTTT. This chain joins TRBV11-2 and TRBJ1-1; D is ambiguous. The CDR3 consists of 13 residues. V dropped 0 bases and J dropped 3 bases, with 5 bases sitting between them. Germline lookup yields CDR1 SGHAT and CDR2 FQNNGV.